What follows are 18 T cell receptor beta chains derived from one specimen sequenced in a study of Graves' ophthalmopathy and Graves' hyperthyroidism. The authors amplified TCR beta CDR3 regions from RNA transcripts. RT-PCR in the first round used HTBI primers; a second-round multiplex PCR followed. From the multiplex PCR reads, TCRdb called clonotypes with MiXCR, one entry per CDR3 protein. The sample holds approximately 45,000 distinct CDR3 sequences, under 55% seen once. The material sequenced was peripheral blood. All receptors derive from an adult man with Graves' ophthalmopathy.

The sample holds many counts of this clonotype. This chain links TRBV9 with TRBJ2-3; 10 nucleotides align to TRBD2. From germline, CDR1 is SGDLS and CDR2 YYNGEE. This CDR3 comprises 16 residues. J was trimmed by 4 bases and V by 0 bases; bases with no gene match: 5. As DNA, the CDR3 is TGTGCCAGCAGCGTAGACGGGACTAGCGATGCAGATACGCAGTATTTT. Translation: CASSVDGTSDADTQYF.

In its sample, this clonotype was seen once. At one end the junction does not follow the germline gene, possibly because of a read error. For the CDR3, the DNA is TGTGCCAGCAGTTACCGGGGGATCATGAACACTGACGCTTTCTTT. Translation gives CASSYRGIMNTDAFF. The rearrangement links TRBV6-5 to TRBJ1-1; D is possibly TRBD1 (5 bases). CDR3 length: 15 amino acids. CDR1 is MNHEY, CDR2 SVGAGI, per germline.

This clonotype is deemed medium-sized. This sequence joins TRBV24-1 and TRBJ2-7; 9 bases map to TRBD2. CDR1 is KGHDR and CDR2 is SFDVKD in the germline V gene. The CDR3 loop spans 15 amino acids. V lost 4 bases and J lost 5; bases outside the gene matches: 8. The CDR3 region is CATSDPNSGSDEQYF. For the CDR3, the DNA is TGTGCCACCAGTGACCCTAATAGCGGGAGTGACGAGCAGTACTTC.

There are a few counts of this clonotype. J is TRBJ2-3 and V is TRBV29-1; 9 bases are a match to TRBD2. Germline V gives CDR1 SQVTM, CDR2 ANQGSEA. The V gene end was trimmed by 6 bases and the J gene end by 6 bases; junction bases not matched to a gene: 16. The CDR3 runs 16 residues. CDR3 DNA: TGCAGCGTCGATGCGGTGGCGGGAGGGCCTTGGGATACGCAGTATTTT. Protein product: CSVDAVAGGPWDTQYF.

On this clonotype itself: One junction end disagrees with the germline gene, perhaps due to a read error. This rearrangement joins TRBV7-7 to TRBJ2-1; 10 bases match TRBD2. The CDR3 has 16 amino acids. Germline CDR1 is SSHAT and CDR2 is FNYEAQ (reference sequence). Here the CDR3 DNA reads TGTGCTAGCAGCTTAGAGGGTAGCGGGAGGAACAATGAGCAGTTCTTC. Translating it yields CASSLEGSGRNNEQFF.

This clonotype turned up a few times. The chain uses TRBV19 and TRBJ2-3; no reliable D call. CDR1 and CDR2 from the germline V gene are LNHDA and SQIVND (reference sequence). CDR3 size: 12 residues. Deletions cut 0 bases from V and 5 bases from J, with 3 bases between. CDR3 DNA: TGTGCCAGTAGTATAGATGTAGATACGCAGTATTTT. Its translation: CASSIDVDTQYF.

This clonotype was picked up many times. The chain uses TRBV2 and TRBJ1-1; D is uncertain. The CDR3 contains 15 residues. V was clipped by 6 bases and J by 1 base, with 15 bases between them. In germline, CDR1 is SNHLY, CDR2 FYNNEI. The CDR3 DNA follows: TGTGCCAGCAGAACCGGGAGGGCTCAGAACACTGAAGCTTTCTTT. Amino acids: CASRTGRAQNTEAFF.

The rearrangement joins TRBV10-3 to TRBJ2-2; D not certain. V lost 5 bases, J lost 0 bases, and 10 bases lay in between. The germline V gene has CDR1 ENHRY and CDR2 SYGVKD. This CDR3 spans 15 amino acids. CDR3 loop: CAISTPGPNTGELFF. The CDR3 DNA reads as TGTGCCATCAGTACGCCGGGCCCGAACACCGGGGAGCTGTTTTTT.

This clonotype is categorized as medium-sized. The V gene is TRBV29-1, the J gene TRBJ1-6; tentatively, D is TRBD1 (6 bases). The CDR3 loop spans 13 amino acids. The V gene lost 5 bases and the J gene lost 7 bases, with 12 bases spanning the gap. Germline V CDR1 and CDR2: SQVTM, ANQGSEA. The CDR3 sequence is CSVRSGGNSPLHF. The CDR3 DNA follows: TGCAGCGTTCGGAGCGGGGGCAATTCACCCCTCCACTTT.

This CDR3 is CSAVITGGSYEQYF. The CDR3 DNA is TGCAGTGCTGTGATTACAGGGGGCTCCTACGAGCAGTACTTC. The chain has TRBV20-1 and TRBJ2-7, with 8 bases lining up with TRBD1. The germline V gene has CDR1 DFQATT and CDR2 SNEGSKA (reference sequence). The CDR3 has 14 amino acids. Losses at the gene ends were 5 bases for V and 0 bases for J; bases not matched to a gene: 6.

The sample holds many counts of this clonotype. The CDR3 loop reads CASSFRARTGNEQYF. Here the CDR3 DNA reads TGTGCCAGCAGTTTTAGGGCCCGGACAGGGAACGAGCAGTACTTC. This chain connects TRBV6-2 or TRBV6-3 to TRBJ2-7, with 8 nucleotides matching TRBD1. The V segment lost 4 bases and the J segment 5 bases; nucleotides outside the gene matches: 10. Germline V gene lookup returns CDR1 MNHEY and CDR2 SVGEGT. The CDR3 runs to 15 residues.

Turning to this clonotype: One end of the junction does not line up with germline, which may come from a read error. The chain has TRBV10-1 and TRBJ2-7, with 8 bases that match TRBD1. This CDR3 comprises 15 residues. Germline loops: CDR1 WNHNN, CDR2 SYGVQD (reference sequence). The CDR3 DNA is TGTGCCAGCAGTTACGCGGGACAGGTCGCCTACGAGCAGTACTTC. It yields the protein CASSYAGQVAYEQYF.

The chain combines TRBV10-3 with TRBJ2-1; 10 nucleotides agree with TRBD2. From germline, CDR1 is ENHRY and CDR2 SYGVKD. The CDR3 is 15 amino acids. The junction had 12 bases not matched to a gene; V was cut back by 7 bases and J by 9 bases. The CDR3 region is CAINEASGRVSEQFF. CDR3 nucleotide sequence: TGTGCCATCAACGAGGCTAGCGGGAGAGTTTCTGAGCAGTTCTTC.

This clonotype was recorded once. The chain joins TRBV7-9 to TRBJ2-1, with D tentatively TRBD1 (5 bases). Germline values: CDR1 SEHNR, CDR2 FQNEAQ (reference sequence). Trimming took off 5 bases at V and 6 bases at J, with 14 bases between the two ends. The CDR3 covers 14 residues. CDR3 coding DNA: TGTGCCAGCAGCCAAGACAGCTATGGCAATGAGCAGTTCTTC. Encoded protein: CASSQDSYGNEQFF.

Note on this clonotype: No DNA is shown, since the ends of the CDR3 on it are uncertain; the CDR3 is the one TCRdb lists. The chain joins TRBV25-1 to TRBJ1-1. From its first to its last residue, the CDR3 has 22 amino acids. Germline V CDR1 and CDR2: MGHDK, SYGVNS. CDR3 loop: CASSFYICSARVDGNMNTEAFF.

The V and J genes are TRBV7-9 and TRBJ2-5, with 9 positions matching TRBD2. Trimming at V came to 10 bases and at J to 5 bases, leaving 20 bases not matched to a gene. The V gene's germline CDR1 is SEHNR and CDR2 FQNEAQ (reference sequence). CDR3 length equals 17 residues. CDR3 in amino acids: CATDGGRTSAAGETQYF. Written as DNA, the CDR3 is TGTGCCACGGACGGCGGGAGGACTAGCGCAGCCGGTGAGACCCAGTACTTC.

A note on this clonotype: Possible read error: a much larger clone is one base away. This chain uses TRBV27 with TRBJ2-1; D remains ambiguous. The CDR3 extends over 11 amino acids. Germline V gives CDR1 MNHEY, CDR2 SMNVEV (reference sequence). CDR3 DNA sequence: TGTGCCTGCAGTATTTACAATGAGCAGTTCTTC. It codes for CACSIYNEQFF.

Comments on this clonotype: The junction does not match germline at one end; this may be a read error. The chain uses TRBV2 and TRBJ1-1; D perhaps matches TRBD1 (5 bases). This CDR3 has 14 residues. Looked up from germline, CDR1 is SNHLY and CDR2 is FYNNEI. The CDR3 loop reads CACSEGLRNTEAFF. The CDR3 DNA reads as TGTGCCTGCAGTGAGGGGCTTCGGAACACTGAAGCTTTCTTT.